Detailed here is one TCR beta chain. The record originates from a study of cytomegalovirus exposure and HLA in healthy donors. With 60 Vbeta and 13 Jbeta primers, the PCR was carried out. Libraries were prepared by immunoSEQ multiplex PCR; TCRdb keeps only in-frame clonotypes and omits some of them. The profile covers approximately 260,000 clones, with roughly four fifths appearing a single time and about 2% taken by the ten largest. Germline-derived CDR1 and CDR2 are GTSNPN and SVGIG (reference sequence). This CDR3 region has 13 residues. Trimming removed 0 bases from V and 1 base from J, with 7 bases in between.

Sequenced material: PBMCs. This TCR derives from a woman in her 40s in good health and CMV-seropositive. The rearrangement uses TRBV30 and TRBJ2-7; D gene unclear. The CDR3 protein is CAWSVPGSYEQYF. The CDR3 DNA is TGTGCCTGGAGTGTTCCCGGTTCCTACGAGCAGTACTTC.